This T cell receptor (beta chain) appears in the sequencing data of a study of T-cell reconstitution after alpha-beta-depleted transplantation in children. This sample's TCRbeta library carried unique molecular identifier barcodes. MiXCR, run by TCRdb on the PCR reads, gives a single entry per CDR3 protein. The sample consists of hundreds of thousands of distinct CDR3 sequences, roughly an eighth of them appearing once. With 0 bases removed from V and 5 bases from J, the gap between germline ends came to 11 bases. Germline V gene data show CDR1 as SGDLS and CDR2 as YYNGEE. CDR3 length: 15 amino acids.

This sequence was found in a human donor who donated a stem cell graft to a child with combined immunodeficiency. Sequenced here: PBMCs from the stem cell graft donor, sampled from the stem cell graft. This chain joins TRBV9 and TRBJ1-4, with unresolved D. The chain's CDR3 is CASSVGGALNEKLFF. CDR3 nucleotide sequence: TGTGCCAGCAGCGTAGGCGGAGCGTTAAATGAAAAACTGTTTTTT.